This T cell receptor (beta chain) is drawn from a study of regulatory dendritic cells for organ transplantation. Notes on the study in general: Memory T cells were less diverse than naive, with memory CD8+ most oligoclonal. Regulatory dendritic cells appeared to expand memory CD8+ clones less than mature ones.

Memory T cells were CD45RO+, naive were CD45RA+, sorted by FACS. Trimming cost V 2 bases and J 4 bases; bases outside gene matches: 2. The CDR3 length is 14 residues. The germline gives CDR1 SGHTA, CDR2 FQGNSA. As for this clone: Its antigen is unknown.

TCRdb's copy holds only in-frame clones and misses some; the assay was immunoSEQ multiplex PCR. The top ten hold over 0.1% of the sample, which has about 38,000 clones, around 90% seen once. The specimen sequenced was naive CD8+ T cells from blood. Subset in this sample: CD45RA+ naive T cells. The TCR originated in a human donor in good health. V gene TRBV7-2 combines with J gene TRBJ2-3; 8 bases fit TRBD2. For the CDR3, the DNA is TGTGCCAGCAGCTTATTGCGGGAGGCAGATACGCAGTATTTT. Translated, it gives CASSLLREADTQYF. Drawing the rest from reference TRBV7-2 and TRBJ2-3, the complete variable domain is GAGVSQSPSNKVTEKGKDVELRCDPISGHTALYWYRQSLGQGLEFLIYFQGNSAPDKSGLPSDRFSAERTGGSVSTLTIQRTQQEDSAVYLCASSLLREADTQYFGPGTRLTVL.